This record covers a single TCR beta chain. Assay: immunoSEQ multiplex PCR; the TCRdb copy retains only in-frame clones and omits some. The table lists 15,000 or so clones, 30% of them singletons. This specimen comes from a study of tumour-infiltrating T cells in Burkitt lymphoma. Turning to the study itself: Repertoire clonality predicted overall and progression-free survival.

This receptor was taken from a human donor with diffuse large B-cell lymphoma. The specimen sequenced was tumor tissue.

CDR3 in amino acids: CASSEGQGETQYF. CDR3 nucleotides: TGCGCCAGCAGTGAAGGACAGGGGGAGACCCAGTACTTC. V usage is TRBV10-2 and J usage is TRBJ2-5, with 9 bases matching TRBD1. J was trimmed by 5 bases and V by 3 bases; bases with no gene match: 1. The CDR3 is 13 amino acids. Germline-derived CDR1 and CDR2 are WSHSY and SAAADI.